The rows below give T cell receptor beta chains drawn from one sample of a study of CD8 T cells in Susac syndrome. Using its own MiXCR run on the immunoSEQ multiplex PCR reads, TCRdb lists one record per CDR3 protein. The sample lists approximately 300,000 distinct CDR3 sequences; 70% to 90% were seen once. The sample comprised CD8+ T cells from PBMCs. The source of these receptors is a human donor with multiple sclerosis. Each CDR3 is given with its conserved first and last residue. Each record gives: J gene, D gene, V gene, clone size, CDR3 DNA, CDR3 protein. The D gene is left open where the match is weak. Clone sizes are given selectively: once, few, many, or a class where the clone is expanded.

j_call: TRBJ1-6
d_call: NA
v_call: TRBV6-1
clone_size: once
cdr3_nt: TGTGCCAGCAGACGGGGGGCAGGGGATAATTCACCCCTCCACTTT
cdr3_aa: CASRRGAGDNSPLHF

j_call: TRBJ2-5
d_call: TRBD2
v_call: TRBV4-2
clone_size: NA
cdr3_nt: TGTGCCAGCAGCCAAGAAGCACTAGCGGGAGGAGAGACCCAGTACTTC
cdr3_aa: CASSQEALAGGETQYF

j_call: TRBJ2-7
d_call: TRBD1
v_call: TRBV20-1
clone_size: NA
cdr3_nt: TGCAGTGCTAGGGGGGACAGGGACGCCGAGCAGTACTTC
cdr3_aa: CSARGDRDAEQYF

j_call: TRBJ2-7
d_call: TRBD2
v_call: TRBV7-9
clone_size: NA
cdr3_nt: TGTGCCAGCAGCGGACTAGCGGGAGCCTTAGTCTACGAGCAGTACTTC
cdr3_aa: CASSGLAGALVYEQYF

j_call: TRBJ2-7
d_call: TRBD2
v_call: TRBV27
clone_size: NA
cdr3_nt: TGTGCCAGCAGCACAACTAGCGGGGGTTACTACGAGCAGTACTTC
cdr3_aa: CASSTTSGGYYEQYF

j_call: TRBJ1-6
d_call: TRBD1
v_call: TRBV6-1
clone_size: NA
cdr3_nt: TGTGCCAGCAGTGGGGACAGGGAAAATTTATATTCACCCCTCCACTTT
cdr3_aa: CASSGDRENLYSPLHF

j_call: TRBJ2-7
d_call: TRBD1
v_call: TRBV9
clone_size: NA
cdr3_nt: TGTGCCAGCAGCGATGGACAGGGTAACAACGAGCAGTACTTC
cdr3_aa: CASSDGQGNNEQYF

j_call: TRBJ2-3
d_call: NA
v_call: TRBV6-4
clone_size: NA
cdr3_nt: TGTGCCAGCAGTGACCTGGAGGGCGGCACAGATACGCAGTATTTT
cdr3_aa: CASSDLEGGTDTQYF

j_call: TRBJ2-7
d_call: TRBD1
v_call: TRBV5-6
clone_size: once
cdr3_nt: TGTGCCAGCAGCGAGGGACAGGGGGACATGACCTACGAGCAGTACTTC
cdr3_aa: CASSEGQGDMTYEQYF

j_call: TRBJ2-1
d_call: TRBD2
v_call: TRBV20-1
clone_size: NA
cdr3_nt: TGCAGTGCTAAACTAGCGGGAGCATACAATGAGCAGTTCTTC
cdr3_aa: CSAKLAGAYNEQFF

j_call: TRBJ1-5
d_call: NA
v_call: TRBV30
clone_size: NA
cdr3_nt: TGTGCCTGGAGTGTTGGGCCTACATTGGGACAGCCCCAGCATTTT
cdr3_aa: CAWSVGPTLGQPQHF

j_call: TRBJ1-5
d_call: TRBD1
v_call: TRBV9
clone_size: NA
cdr3_nt: TGTGCCAGCAGCCGGGAAGGGGGCGTGGAGCCCCAGCATTTT
cdr3_aa: CASSREGGVEPQHF

j_call: TRBJ1-2
d_call: NA
v_call: TRBV10-3
clone_size: NA
cdr3_nt: TGTGCCACCCTGGGGGGCTATGGCTACACCTTC
cdr3_aa: CATLGGYGYTF

j_call: TRBJ1-1
d_call: NA
v_call: TRBV27
clone_size: NA
cdr3_nt: TGTGCCAGCAGTTTCCGTCCAGGGACGAACACTGAAGCTTTCTTT
cdr3_aa: CASSFRPGTNTEAFF

j_call: TRBJ2-3
d_call: TRBD1
v_call: TRBV15
clone_size: NA
cdr3_nt: TGTGCCACCAGCAGAGATTCCGGGCAGGGGGCGTCAGATACGCAGTATTTT
cdr3_aa: CATSRDSGQGASDTQYF

j_call: TRBJ2-2
d_call: TRBD2
v_call: TRBV20-1
clone_size: NA
cdr3_nt: TGCAGTGCTAGAGGGAGACTAGCTGGCACCGGGGAGCTGTTTTTT
cdr3_aa: CSARGRLAGTGELFF

j_call: TRBJ2-1
d_call: TRBD1
v_call: TRBV5-5
clone_size: NA
cdr3_nt: TGTGCCAGCAGCCCTAACAGGGGGAACAATGAGCAGTTCTTC
cdr3_aa: CASSPNRGNNEQFF

j_call: TRBJ2-7
d_call: TRBD2
v_call: TRBV28
clone_size: NA
cdr3_nt: TGTGCCAGCACGAGACTAGCGGGAGGCCTCGCCTACGAGCAGTACTTC
cdr3_aa: CASTRLAGGLAYEQYF